The clone carrying this T cell receptor beta chain was seen more than once but under ten times. Its cognate antigen is unknown. These data come from a study of CD8 T cells in ankylosing spondylitis. TCRdb passed the 5' RACE reads through MiXCR, listing each CDR3 protein once. The table has around 320,000 distinct CDR3 sequences, around 21% seen once. Study-wide results and limits: From matched ankylosing spondylitis synovial fluid, disease-linked clones were reportedly recovered at significantly enriched levels. Clones linked to the disease showed a CD8+ phenotype. They occurred at relatively low frequencies in peripheral blood. What seemed typical of ankylosing spondylitis blood was a TCR beta motif built from several highly homologous variants.

This receptor was taken from a female donor with ankylosing spondylitis or in good health (not recorded which). Input material: blood, either unsorted or a sorted T cell fraction (not recorded which).

CDR3 coding DNA: TGCAGTGCCCGCCATTGGGTAGCGGACAATGAGCAGTTCTTC. It codes for CSARHWVADNEQFF. V and J are TRBV20-1 and TRBJ2-1; D possibly corresponds to TRBD2 (6 bases). The CDR3 runs to 14 residues. The V and J ends lost 6 bases and 5 bases respectively, with 17 bases between them. CDR1 and CDR2 (germline): DFQATT, SNEGSKA (reference sequence).